One and the same sample provided the 18 T cell receptor beta chains below, sequenced in a study of shared clonotypes between healthy human individuals. Only in-frame clones appear in the TCRdb table, and some are missing; sequencing was by immunoSEQ multiplex PCR. Seen here are around 2.1 million clones, 90% to 97% observed once, and the top ten hold roughly 0.13%. Material: naive CD4+ T cells sorted from blood. As for subset: CD45RA+ positively selected. The receptors shown here come from a man between 18 and 29 years old in good health.

This chain joins TRBV5-1 and TRBJ1-6; D possibly corresponds to TRBD1 (5 bases). V lost 1 base to trimming and J lost 10 bases, with 12 bases between them. Per the germline V gene, CDR1 is SGHRS and CDR2 is YFSETQ. This CDR3 contains 14 residues. CDR3 in DNA: TGCGCCAGCAGCTTGCAGGGATTAGGATCACCCCTCCACTTT. Translating gives CASSLQGLGSPLHF.

The chain combines TRBV14 with TRBJ2-2, with no clear D. Trimming shortened V by 1 base and J by 1 base, and 4 bases separated the two germline ends. The CDR3 has 14 amino acids. Germline CDR1 reads SGHDN; CDR2 reads FVKESK. The CDR3 region has the DNA TGTGCCAGCAGCCAAGTCAGGAACACCGGGGAGCTGTTTTTT. It encodes CASSQVRNTGELFF.

This clone is a singleton in its sample. The chain is built from TRBV11-2 and TRBJ2-3; D perhaps matches TRBD1 (6 bases). This CDR3 region has 18 residues. Trimming took off 4 bases at V and 2 bases at J, with 22 bases between the two ends. CDR1 and CDR2 from the germline V gene are SGHAT and FQNNGV. The CDR3 here is CASSSHYLGQITTDTQYF. The DNA of the CDR3 is TGTGCCAGCAGCTCCCATTACCTGGGACAAATTACCACAGATACGCAGTATTTT.

V usage is TRBV5-4 and J usage is TRBJ1-2; no clear D. The CDR3 runs 13 residues. In germline, CDR1 is SGHNT, CDR2 YYREEE (reference sequence). Deletions cut 2 bases from V and 4 bases from J, with 9 bases between. CDR3 sequence (DNA): TGTGCCAGCAGCTTCTTGGCGACCTATGGCTACACCTTC. Translating it yields CASSFLATYGYTF.

The chain combines TRBV2 with TRBJ1-4, with D perhaps matching TRBD1 (6 bases). The V and J ends lost 1 base and 7 bases respectively, with 13 bases between them. The CDR3 is made up of 15 amino acids. The germline V gene encodes CDR1 SNHLY and CDR2 FYNNEI. Here the CDR3 reads CASSEVGAFTEKLFF. CDR3 bases: TGTGCCAGCAGTGAAGTGGGGGCATTTACTGAAAAACTGTTTTTT.

The rearrangement joins TRBV7-9 to TRBJ2-1, with no clear D. The germline V gene encodes CDR1 SEHNR and CDR2 FQNEAQ (reference sequence). Trimming left V 11 bases short and J 6 bases short, with 5 bases between. This CDR3 has 9 amino acids. CDR3 region: CAVLNEQFF. CDR3 DNA sequence: TGTGCCGTACTCAATGAGCAGTTCTTC.

There are a few counts of this clone. J is TRBJ2-7 and V is TRBV5-1, with 10 positions matching TRBD1. The CDR3 spans 14 residues. V gave up 7 bases and J gave up 6 bases; unmatched junction bases: 10. Germline assignment: CDR1 SGHRS and CDR2 YFSETQ. The CDR3: CASSIPGQGSEQYF. Written as DNA, the CDR3 is TGCGCCAGCTCGATTCCGGGACAGGGGAGCGAGCAGTACTTC. The full variable domain, its missing parts supplied by reference TRBV5-1 and TRBJ2-7, is KAGVTQTPRYLIKTRGQQVTLSCSPISGHRSVSWYQQTPGQGLQFLFEYFSETQRNKGNFPGRFSGRQFSNSRSEMNVSTLELGDSALYLCASSIPGQGSEQYFGPGTRLTVT.

The DNA for the CDR3 is TGTGCCAGCAGCGTCTTGGGGGAGGGTCGGTACGAGCAGTACTTC. It encodes CASSVLGEGRYEQYF. V is TRBV9 and J is TRBJ2-7; 7 bases line up with TRBD2. Germline trimming cut 2 bases from V and 4 bases from J; bases unmatched to any gene: 9. Germline-derived CDR1 and CDR2 are SGDLS and YYNGEE. CDR3 length equals 15 residues.

Notes on this clone: This specimen includes other DNA sequences encoding the same CDR3. The CDR3 coding sequence is TGCGCCAGCAGCTCCCGGGACAGAACTTACGAGCAGTACTTC. This translates into CASSSRDRTYEQYF. The chain links TRBV5-1 to TRBJ2-7, with 7 bases aligning to TRBD1. The V and J ends lost 3 bases and 4 bases, in that order; junction bases with no gene match: 7. This CDR3 spans 14 amino acids. Germline loops: CDR1 SGHRS, CDR2 YFSETQ.

The CDR3 DNA reads TGCGCCAGCAGCTTGGATCCCATTAGCTCCTACAATGAGCAGTTCTTC. Its protein product is CASSLDPISSYNEQFF. The chain couples TRBV5-1 to TRBJ2-1; D is uncertain. CDR1 is SGHRS and CDR2 is YFSETQ in the germline V gene. This CDR3 comprises 16 residues. V dropped 0 bases and J dropped 0 bases, with 10 bases sitting between them.

The chain carries TRBV27 and TRBJ2-7; 7 bases align to TRBD1. This CDR3 spans 15 amino acids. Germline V gives CDR1 MNHEY, CDR2 SMNVEV (reference sequence). V gave up 5 bases and J gave up 2 bases; unmatched junction bases: 9. CDR3 sequence reads: CASSVAGTVPYEQYF. CDR3 DNA sequence: TGTGCCAGCAGTGTCGCCGGGACAGTCCCCTACGAGCAGTACTTC.

The V call is TRBV4-1, the J call TRBJ2-6, with 8 nucleotides matching TRBD1. The V segment lost 0 bases and the J segment 0 bases; nucleotides outside the gene matches: 7. The CDR3 extends over 19 amino acids. Looked up from germline, CDR1 is MGHRA and CDR2 is YSYEKL. This CDR3 reads CASSQDGTGGFSGANVLTF. CDR3 DNA sequence: TGCGCCAGCAGCCAAGATGGCACAGGGGGGTTCTCTGGGGCCAACGTCCTGACTTTC.

The chain combines TRBV2 with TRBJ1-1, with TRBD1 as a possible D gene (5 bases). Germline CDR1 SNHLY, CDR2 FYNNEI. Trimming shortened V by 7 bases and J by 5 bases, and 11 bases separated the two germline ends. This CDR3 is built from 12 residues. CDR3 nucleotide sequence: TGTGCCAGCAAAGGGGAGGTGACTGAAGCTTTCTTT. It codes for CASKGEVTEAFF.

This chain joins TRBV6-8 and TRBJ1-5, with no clear D. The germline V and J ends were trimmed by 2 bases and 0 bases, with 20 bases remaining between them. Per the germline V gene, CDR1 is MNHGY and CDR2 is SAAAGT. The CDR3 extends over 19 amino acids. CDR3: CASSYEGRILRYSNQPQHF. The DNA for the CDR3 is TGTGCCAGCAGTTACGAGGGCAGAATTCTTCGGTATAGCAATCAGCCCCAGCATTTT.

The rearrangement links TRBV5-3 to TRBJ1-4; D gene ambiguous. TRBV5-3 is classed as an ORF, of uncertain function. Deletions cut 4 bases from V and 2 bases from J, with 9 bases between. The CDR3 length is 14 residues. The CDR3 nucleotides read TGTGCCAGAAGCCCGGAAGGGACTAATGAAAAACTGTTTTTT. Protein sequence: CARSPEGTNEKLFF.

The gene calls are TRBV29-1 and TRBJ2-1; possible D gene TRBD2, 5 bases. V lost 3 bases and J lost 11, with 14 bases in between. The CDR3 covers 12 residues. The germline CDR1 and CDR2 sequences are SQVTM and ANQGSEA. Here the CDR3 reads CSVDDPGYKQFF. The CDR3 nucleotides are TGCAGCGTTGACGATCCGGGATATAAGCAGTTCTTC.

The chain employs TRBV6-5 and TRBJ2-5, with D possibly matching TRBD1 (6 bases). The length of the CDR3 is 15 residues. Germline CDR1 reads MNHEY; CDR2 reads SVGAGI. The V gene lost 2 bases and the J gene lost 4 bases, with 14 bases spanning the gap. CDR3 DNA sequence: TGTGCCAGCAGTTACGGTTGGCAGGGGAGAGAGACCCAGTACTTC. Amino acids: CASSYGWQGRETQYF.

The CDR3 sequence is CAITKNTGELFF. CDR3 in DNA: TGTGCCATCACCAAGAACACCGGGGAGCTGTTTTTT. This chain links TRBV10-3 with TRBJ2-2, with D hard to call. The CDR3 extends over 12 amino acids. V dropped 7 bases and J dropped 1 base, with 4 bases sitting between them. In germline, CDR1 is ENHRY, CDR2 SYGVKD.